The 14 T cell receptor beta chains presented below share a single source sample, sequenced in a study of Graves' ophthalmopathy and Graves' hyperthyroidism. Researchers took RNA transcripts and amplified TCR beta CDR3 regions from them. Investigators did first-round RT-PCR with HTBI primers, then second-round multiplex PCR. MiXCR, applied by TCRdb to the multiplex PCR reads, yields one record per CDR3 protein. The sample yields more than 550,000 distinct CDR3 sequences, roughly 41% seen once. The source material was peripheral blood. The receptors shown here come from an adult man with Graves' ophthalmopathy.

This clonotype was observed many times. The chain carries TRBV29-1 and TRBJ1-5, with TRBD1 identical over 8 bases. This CDR3 is 14 amino acids long. V shed 7 bases, J shed 1 base, and the junction held 6 bases outside the gene matches. CDR1 is SQVTM and CDR2 is ANQGSEA in the germline V gene. CDR3 region: CSAWTGSSNQPQHF. The CDR3 region has the DNA TGCAGCGCTTGGACAGGGTCGAGCAATCAGCCCCAGCATTTT.

This chain links TRBV5-1 with TRBJ1-2, with 10 bases matching TRBD1. CDR1 is SGHRS, CDR2 YFSETQ, per germline. CDR3 length: 17 amino acids. After removal of 2 bases from V and 4 bases from J, the junction contained 11 bases not matched to a gene. Written as DNA, the CDR3 is TGCGCCAGCAGCTTTGGACAGGGGGAGAGGGAGCGCTATGGCTACACCTTC. Translated: CASSFGQGERERYGYTF.

The V call is TRBV20-1, the J call TRBJ1-5, with TRBD1 identical over 8 bases. Germline V gives CDR1 DFQATT, CDR2 SNEGSKA (reference sequence). CDR3 length equals 14 residues. V gave up 0 bases and J gave up 4 bases; unmatched junction bases: 2. The CDR3 sequence is CSARERTGNQPQHF. The DNA of the CDR3 is TGCAGTGCTAGAGAAAGGACAGGGAATCAGCCCCAGCATTTT.

In its sample, this clonotype was seen a few times. The J gene is TRBJ2-5, the V gene TRBV19; 7 nucleotides align to TRBD2. V was clipped by 5 bases and J by 6 bases; unmatched bases: 12. The CDR3 extends over 15 amino acids. Looked up from germline, CDR1 is LNHDA and CDR2 is SQIVND (reference sequence). The CDR3 protein is CASSPRSWTSQTQYF. The CDR3 bases are TGTGCCAGTAGTCCTAGGTCTTGGACTAGTCAGACCCAGTACTTC.

The chain couples TRBV18 to TRBJ2-7; no firm D call. V lost 3 bases and J lost 0, with 15 bases in between. The CDR3 loop spans 16 amino acids. The germline CDR1 and CDR2 sequences are KGHSH and LQKENI. CDR3: CASSPGFGQSSYEQYF. DNA of the CDR3: TGTGCCAGCTCACCTGGGTTTGGCCAGAGCTCCTACGAGCAGTACTTC.

The gene calls are TRBV25-1 and TRBJ2-7; 8 nucleotides match TRBD1. After removal of 3 bases from V and 7 bases from J, the junction contained 11 bases not matched to a gene. Germline V gene data show CDR1 as MGHDK and CDR2 as SYGVNS. This CDR3 comprises 15 residues. The CDR3 nucleotides are TGTGCCAGCAGTGACGACAGGGGCACATACAATGAGCAGTACTTC. It specifies CASSDDRGTYNEQYF.

The V call is TRBV10-3, the J call TRBJ2-5; TRBD1 matches at 9 bases. The CDR3 is made up of 13 amino acids. J was trimmed by 5 bases and V by 10 bases; bases with no gene match: 8. The germline CDR1 and CDR2 sequences are ENHRY and SYGVKD. The CDR3 is CASRYRGLETQYF. CDR3 sequence (DNA): TGTGCCAGCAGATACAGGGGGCTCGAGACCCAGTACTTC.

This sequence joins TRBV10-3 and TRBJ1-5, with 8 nucleotides matching TRBD1. Germline lookup yields CDR1 ENHRY and CDR2 SYGVKD. This CDR3 is built from 15 residues. J lost 7 bases, V lost 4 bases, and 9 bases had no gene match. DNA for the CDR3: TGTGCCATCAGTGCCCACGGACAGGGTGGACAGCCCCAGCATTTT. Protein product: CAISAHGQGGQPQHF.

This clonotype occurred many times. This sequence joins TRBV15 and TRBJ1-5, with 7 bases fitting TRBD1. The CDR3 length is 17 residues. The V and J ends lost 3 bases and 1 base, in that order; junction bases with no gene match: 9. Germline CDR1 LNHNV, CDR2 YYDKDF (reference sequence). CDR3 loop: CATSRLPSQGSNQPQHF. The CDR3 coding sequence is TGTGCCACCAGCAGGTTACCTTCACAGGGGAGCAATCAGCCCCAGCATTTT.

The V call is TRBV19, the J call TRBJ2-7, with D tentatively TRBD2 (6 bases). V was pared by 3 bases and J by 2 bases, with 20 bases between. Germline lookup yields CDR1 LNHDA and CDR2 SQIVND (reference sequence). This CDR3 contains 17 residues. In nucleotides, the CDR3 is TGTGCCAGTAGTATTGAGGGCGGCGGGACTTTGACCTACGAGCAGTACTTC. This translates into CASSIEGGGTLTYEQYF.

This clonotype was counted at least ten times. This sequence joins TRBV24-1 and TRBJ1-1; 7 bases line up with TRBD1. CDR3 length equals 14 residues. J was trimmed by 6 bases and V by 3 bases; bases with no gene match: 6. From germline, CDR1 is KGHDR and CDR2 SFDVKD. The CDR3 reads CATSDDREIAEAFF. For the CDR3, the DNA is TGTGCCACCAGTGATGACAGGGAAATCGCTGAAGCTTTCTTT.

This clonotype was recorded at least ten times. The chain couples TRBV29-1 to TRBJ1-4, with D unclear. Germline V gives CDR1 SQVTM, CDR2 ANQGSEA. This CDR3 spans 13 amino acids. V was shortened by 7 bases and J by 2 bases, with 11 bases between the two germline ends. The CDR3, as DNA: TGCAGCGCCGGGGAACGGACTAATGAAAAACTGTTTTTT. As protein: CSAGERTNEKLFF. Supplemented by reference TRBV29-1 and TRBJ1-4, the full variable domain reads SAVISQKPSRDICQRGTSLTIQCQVDSQVTMMFWYRQQPGQSLTLIATANQGSEATYESGFVIDKFPISRPNLTFSTLTVSNMSPEDSSIYLCSAGERTNEKLFFGSGTQLSVL.

This chain joins TRBV11-1 and TRBJ1-1; D is uncertain. In germline, CDR1 is SGHAT, CDR2 FQDESV (reference sequence). The CDR3 spans 13 residues. V was cut by 1 base and J by 6 bases, with 9 bases left in between. This CDR3 reads CASSLGVVAEAFF. For the CDR3, the DNA is TGTGCCAGCAGCTTAGGGGTGGTGGCTGAAGCTTTCTTT.

The V and J genes are TRBV30 and TRBJ2-6; no clear D. V dropped 3 bases and J dropped 1 base, with 4 bases sitting between them. Per the germline V gene, CDR1 is GTSNPN and CDR2 is SVGIG (reference sequence). This CDR3 region has 13 residues. As DNA, the CDR3 is TGTGCCTGGAGGCAATCTGGGGCCAACGTCCTGACTTTC. Protein product: CAWRQSGANVLTF.